This T cell receptor beta chain comes out of a study of T-cell memory formation after mild COVID-19. Study in general: Clusters were largely donor specific.

This clonotype was seen only once. The germline V gene has CDR1 MNHEY and CDR2 SVGEGT. V shed 7 bases, J shed 4 bases, and the junction held 5 bases outside the gene matches. This CDR3 comprises 14 residues. TCRdb recomputed calls from the 5' RACE reads with MiXCR, one row per CDR3 protein. The profile shows a few hundred thousand distinct CDR3 sequences, roughly 15% of them singletons. Sequencing was performed on PBMCs or a T cell subset sorted from them (not recorded which). The V gene is TRBV6-2 or TRBV6-3, the J gene TRBJ2-5; TRBD1 agrees at 11 bases. The sequence was obtained from a man aged 18 to 30 who had mild COVID-19 (a few samples of this study predate the infection). Cell type and time point are not known. CDR3 bases: TGTGCCAGCAAACGGACAGGGGGCGCAGAGACCCAGTACTTC. This encodes CASKRTGGAETQYF.